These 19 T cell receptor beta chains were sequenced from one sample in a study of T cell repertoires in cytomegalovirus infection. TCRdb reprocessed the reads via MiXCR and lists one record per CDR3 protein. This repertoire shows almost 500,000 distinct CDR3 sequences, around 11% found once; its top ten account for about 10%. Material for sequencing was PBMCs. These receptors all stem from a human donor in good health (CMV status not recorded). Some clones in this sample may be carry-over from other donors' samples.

The CDR3 sequence: CASSEALRSSGANVLTF. The CDR3 bases are TGTGCCAGCAGCGAGGCGTTGAGGTCCTCTGGGGCCAACGTCCTGACTTTC. This chain uses TRBV13 with TRBJ2-6; D is unresolved. Germline CDR1 PRHDT, CDR2 FYEKMQ (reference sequence). CDR3 length: 17 amino acids. V was clipped by 5 bases and J by 0 bases, with 14 bases between them.

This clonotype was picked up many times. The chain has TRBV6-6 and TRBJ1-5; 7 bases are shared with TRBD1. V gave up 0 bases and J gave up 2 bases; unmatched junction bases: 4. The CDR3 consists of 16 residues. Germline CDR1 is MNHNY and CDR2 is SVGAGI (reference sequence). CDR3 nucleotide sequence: TGTGCCAGCAGTTACTCCGTCGGGACAGGCAATCAGCCCCAGCATTTT. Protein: CASSYSVGTGNQPQHF.

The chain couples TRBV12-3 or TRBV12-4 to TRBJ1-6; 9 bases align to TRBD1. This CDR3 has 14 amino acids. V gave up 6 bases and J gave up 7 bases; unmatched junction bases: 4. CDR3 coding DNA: TGTGCCAGCAGGACGGACAGGGGAAATTCACCCCTCCACTTT. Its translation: CASRTDRGNSPLHF.

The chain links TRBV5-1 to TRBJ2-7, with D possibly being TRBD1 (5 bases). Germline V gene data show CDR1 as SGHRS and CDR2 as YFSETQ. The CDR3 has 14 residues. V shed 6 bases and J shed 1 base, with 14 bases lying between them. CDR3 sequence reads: CASKPADMSYEQYF. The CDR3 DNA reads TGCGCCAGCAAACCCGCGGACATGTCCTACGAGCAGTACTTC.

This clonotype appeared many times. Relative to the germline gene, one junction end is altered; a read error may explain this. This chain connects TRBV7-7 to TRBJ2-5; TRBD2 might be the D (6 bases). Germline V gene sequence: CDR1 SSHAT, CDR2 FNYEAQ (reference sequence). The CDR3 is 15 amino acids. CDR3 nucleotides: TGTGCTAGCAGCCCAACCTCGACGGGGAGGGAGACCCAGTACTTC. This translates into CASSPTSTGRETQYF.

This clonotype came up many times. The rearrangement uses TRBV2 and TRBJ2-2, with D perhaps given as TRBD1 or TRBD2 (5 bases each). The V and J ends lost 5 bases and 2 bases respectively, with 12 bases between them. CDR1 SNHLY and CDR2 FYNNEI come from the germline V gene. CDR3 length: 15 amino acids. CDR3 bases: TGTGCCAGCAGTCCGGGGACGGTTAACACCGGGGAGCTGTTTTTT. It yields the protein CASSPGTVNTGELFF.

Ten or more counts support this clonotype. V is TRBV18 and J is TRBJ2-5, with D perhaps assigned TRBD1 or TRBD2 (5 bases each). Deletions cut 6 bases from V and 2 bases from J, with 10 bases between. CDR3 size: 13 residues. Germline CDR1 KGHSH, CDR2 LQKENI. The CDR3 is CASSPGPQETQYF. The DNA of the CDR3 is TGTGCCAGCTCCCCGGGACCGCAAGAGACCCAGTACTTC. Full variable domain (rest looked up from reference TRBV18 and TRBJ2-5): NAGVMQNPRHLVRRRGQEARLRCSPMKGHSHVYWYRQLPEEGLKFMVYLQKENIIDESGMPKERFSAEFPKEGPSILRIQQVVRGDSAAYFCASSPGPQETQYFGPGTRLLVL.

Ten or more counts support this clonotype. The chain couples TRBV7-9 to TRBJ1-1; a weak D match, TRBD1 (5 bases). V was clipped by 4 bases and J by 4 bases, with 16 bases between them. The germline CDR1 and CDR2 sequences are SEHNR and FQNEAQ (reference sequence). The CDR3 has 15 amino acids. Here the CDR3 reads CASSSEDWGSTEAFF. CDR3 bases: TGTGCCAGCAGCTCTGAAGACTGGGGGTCCACTGAAGCTTTCTTT.

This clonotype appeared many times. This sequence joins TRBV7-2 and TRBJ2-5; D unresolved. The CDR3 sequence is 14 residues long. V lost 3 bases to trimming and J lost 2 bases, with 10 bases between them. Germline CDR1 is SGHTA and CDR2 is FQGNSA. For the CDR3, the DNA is TGTGCCAGCAGCTTTAGGGCAGCTCAAGAGACCCAGTACTTC. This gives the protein CASSFRAAQETQYF.

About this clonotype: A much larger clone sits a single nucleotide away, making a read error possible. DNA for the CDR3: TGTGCCAGCCCCCCCTCAGGCTTTTATAGCAATCAGCCCCAGCATTTT. Protein: CASPPSGFYSNQPQHF. The rearrangement joins TRBV27 to TRBJ1-5; D is uncertain. The CDR3 covers 16 residues. Germline V gene lookup returns CDR1 MNHEY and CDR2 SMNVEV (reference sequence). Trimming took off 8 bases at V and 0 bases at J, with 17 bases between the two ends.

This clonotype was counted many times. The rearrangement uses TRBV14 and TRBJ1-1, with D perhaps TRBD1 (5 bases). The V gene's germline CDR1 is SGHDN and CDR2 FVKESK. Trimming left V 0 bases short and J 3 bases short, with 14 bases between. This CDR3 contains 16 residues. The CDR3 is CASSQDSWGGDTEAFF. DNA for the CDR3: TGTGCCAGCAGCCAAGACAGTTGGGGGGGGGACACTGAAGCTTTCTTT.

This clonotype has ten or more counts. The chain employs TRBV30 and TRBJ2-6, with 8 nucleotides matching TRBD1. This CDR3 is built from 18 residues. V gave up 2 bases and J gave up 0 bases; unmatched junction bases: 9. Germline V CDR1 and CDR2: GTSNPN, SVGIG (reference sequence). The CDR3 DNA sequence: TGTGCCTGGAGTCCAGGACAGGGTAAAAGCTCTGGGGCCAACGTCCTGACTTTC. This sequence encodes CAWSPGQGKSSGANVLTF.

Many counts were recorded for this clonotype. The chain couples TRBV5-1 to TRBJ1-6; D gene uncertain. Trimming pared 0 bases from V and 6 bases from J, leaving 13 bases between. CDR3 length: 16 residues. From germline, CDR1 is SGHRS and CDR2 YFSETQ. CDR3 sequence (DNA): TGCGCCAGCAGCTTGGACCGGAACCCCGGTAATTCACCCCTCCACTTT. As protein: CASSLDRNPGNSPLHF.

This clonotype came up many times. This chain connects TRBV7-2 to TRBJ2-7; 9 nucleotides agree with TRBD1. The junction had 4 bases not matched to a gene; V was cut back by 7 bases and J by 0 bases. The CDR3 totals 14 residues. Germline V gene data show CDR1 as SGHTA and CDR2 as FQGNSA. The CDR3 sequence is CASTPTGGSYEQYF. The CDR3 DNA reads TGTGCCAGCACCCCGACAGGGGGCTCCTACGAGCAGTACTTC. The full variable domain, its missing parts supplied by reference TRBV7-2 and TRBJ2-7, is GAGVSQSPSNKVTEKGKDVELRCDPISGHTALYWYRQSLGQGLEFLIYFQGNSAPDKSGLPSDRFSAERTGGSVSTLTIQRTQQEDSAVYLCASTPTGGSYEQYFGPGTRLTVT.

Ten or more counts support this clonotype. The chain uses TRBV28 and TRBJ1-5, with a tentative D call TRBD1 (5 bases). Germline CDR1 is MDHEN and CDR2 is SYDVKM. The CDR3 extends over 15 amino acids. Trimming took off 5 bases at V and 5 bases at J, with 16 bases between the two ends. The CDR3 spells CASSHPGGEDQPQHF. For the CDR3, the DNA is TGTGCCAGCAGTCACCCCGGGGGGGAGGATCAGCCCCAGCATTTT.

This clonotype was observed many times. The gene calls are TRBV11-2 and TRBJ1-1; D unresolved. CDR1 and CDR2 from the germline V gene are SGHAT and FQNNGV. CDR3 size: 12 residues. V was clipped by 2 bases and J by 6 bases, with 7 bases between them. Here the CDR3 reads CASSLSGAEAFF. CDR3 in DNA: TGTGCCAGCAGCTTATCTGGGGCTGAAGCTTTCTTT.

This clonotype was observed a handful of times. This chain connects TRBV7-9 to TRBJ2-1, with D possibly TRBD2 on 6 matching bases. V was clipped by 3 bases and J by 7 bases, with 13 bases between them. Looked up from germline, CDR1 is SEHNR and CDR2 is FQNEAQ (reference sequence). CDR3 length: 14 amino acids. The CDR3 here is CASSFRDLSNEQFF. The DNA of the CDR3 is TGTGCCAGCAGCTTCCGGGACTTGTCTAATGAGCAGTTCTTC.

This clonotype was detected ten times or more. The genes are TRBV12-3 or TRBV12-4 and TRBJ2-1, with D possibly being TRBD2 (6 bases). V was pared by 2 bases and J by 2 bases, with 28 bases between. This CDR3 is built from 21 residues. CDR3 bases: TGTGCCAGCAGTTTACAAACTCGGGGGATCCCGGCAGTTGACGCCTACAATGAGCAGTTCTTC. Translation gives CASSLQTRGIPAVDAYNEQFF.

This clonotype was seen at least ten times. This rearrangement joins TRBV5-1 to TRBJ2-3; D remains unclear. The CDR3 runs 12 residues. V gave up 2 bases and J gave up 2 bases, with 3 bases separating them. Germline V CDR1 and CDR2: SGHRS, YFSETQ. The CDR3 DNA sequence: TGCGCCAGCAGCTTCCCCACAGATACGCAGTATTTT. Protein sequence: CASSFPTDTQYF.